The 21 T cell receptor beta chains given below trace back to one sample, sequenced in a study of shared clonotypes between healthy human individuals. Measured with immunoSEQ multiplex PCR; TCRdb has only the in-frame clones, and not every one. This sample carries roughly 1.5 million clones, 98% of them seen once, and the ten largest clones take approximately 0.44%. The sequenced material came from naive CD4+ T cells sorted from blood. Subset: CD45RA+ positively selected. Every receptor here comes from a young man in good health.

The chain is built from TRBV7-2 and TRBJ2-1, with D possibly matching TRBD2 (6 bases). The CDR3 totals 14 residues. Per germline, CDR1 SGHTA and CDR2 FQGNSA. V lost 5 bases to trimming and J lost 10 bases, with 18 bases between them. This chain's CDR3 is CASSPVERAREQFF. The CDR3 coding sequence is TGTGCCAGCAGCCCAGTGGAGCGGGCTCGCGAGCAGTTCTTC. Looking up the rest from reference TRBV7-2 and TRBJ2-1 gives the full variable domain: GAGVSQSPSNKVTEKGKDVELRCDPISGHTALYWYRQSLGQGLEFLIYFQGNSAPDKSGLPSDRFSAERTGGSVSTLTIQRTQQEDSAVYLCASSPVERAREQFFGPGTRLTVL.

The V gene is TRBV6-1, the J gene TRBJ2-5, with D possibly being TRBD1 (5 bases). The CDR3 totals 14 residues. Trimming pared 5 bases from V and 1 base from J, leaving 11 bases between. Germline CDR1 is MNHNS and CDR2 is SASEGT. DNA of the CDR3: TGTGCCAGCAGTAAAGGGGTCCGCCAAGAGACCCAGTACTTC. As protein: CASSKGVRQETQYF.

A note on this clone: An end of the junction differs from the germline gene, which may be a read error. The V call is TRBV15, the J call TRBJ2-2; 7 bases match TRBD2. Germline CDR1 is LNHNV and CDR2 is YYDKDF (reference sequence). This CDR3 spans 13 amino acids. DNA of the CDR3: TGTGCCACCTCGAGCGGGAACCCCGGGGAGCTGTTTTTT. Its translation: CATSSGNPGELFF.

The chain carries TRBV28 and TRBJ2-3, with D uncertain. Germline CDR1 and CDR2: MDHEN and SYDVKM. CDR3 length: 14 amino acids. Trimming pared 3 bases from V and 2 bases from J, leaving 9 bases between. The DNA for the CDR3 is TGTGCCAGCAGTTTCAAAGGACCCACAGATACGCAGTATTTT. Its protein product is CASSFKGPTDTQYF.

V gene TRBV19 combines with J gene TRBJ1-4; TRBD1 is a possible D gene (6 bases). The ends were cut back, 3 bases at V and 7 bases at J, with 21 bases in the middle. There are 17 residues in the CDR3. Germline lookup yields CDR1 LNHDA and CDR2 SQIVND (reference sequence). The CDR3 nucleotides are TGTGCCAGTAGTATGAGAGGGGGATGGGGCTTAACTGAAAAACTGTTTTTT. Translation gives CASSMRGGWGLTEKLFF.

The V gene is TRBV6-1, the J gene TRBJ1-2; no clear D. The ends were cut back, 9 bases at V and 3 bases at J, with 14 bases in the middle. CDR1 and CDR2 from the germline V gene are MNHNS and SASEGT. The CDR3 covers 13 residues. The CDR3: CASGVAPDYGYTF. In DNA form, the CDR3 reads TGTGCCAGTGGGGTGGCGCCGGACTATGGCTACACCTTC.

The chain couples TRBV27 to TRBJ2-7; the D gene is possibly TRBD2 (6 bases). V was clipped by 4 bases and J by 7 bases, with 14 bases between them. This CDR3 is 13 amino acids long. Per germline, CDR1 MNHEY and CDR2 SMNVEV (reference sequence). Written as DNA, the CDR3 is TGTGCCAGCAGTTCTTGGAGGGTAGGGGAGCAGTACTTC. Its translation is CASSSWRVGEQYF.

J is TRBJ2-7 and V is TRBV28; D might be TRBD1 or TRBD2, each matching 5 bases. The CDR3 loop spans 14 amino acids. Per the germline V gene, CDR1 is MDHEN and CDR2 is SYDVKM. V lost 6 bases, J lost 2 bases, and 14 bases lay in between. The CDR3 sequence is CASRAGTIPYEQYF. For the CDR3, the DNA is TGTGCCAGCAGGGCCGGGACCATTCCCTACGAGCAGTACTTC. Full variable domain (outside the CDR3, taken from reference TRBV28 and TRBJ2-7): DVKVTQSSRYLVKRTGEKVFLECVQDMDHENMFWYRQDPGLGLRLIYFSYDVKMKEKGDIPEGYSVSREKKERFSLILESASTNQTSMYLCASRAGTIPYEQYFGPGTRLTVT.

The CDR3 coding sequence is TGCAGTGCTACTGACTTAGAAGCTTTCTTT. Residues: CSATDLEAFF. The V and J genes are TRBV20-1 and TRBJ1-1; no reliable D call. Germline V CDR1 and CDR2: DFQATT, SNEGSKA (reference sequence). The V and J ends lost 4 bases and 8 bases respectively, with 8 bases between them. This CDR3 comprises 10 residues.

This chain links TRBV5-1 with TRBJ2-3; 11 bases fit TRBD2. Losses at the gene ends were 5 bases for V and 3 bases for J; bases not matched to a gene: 5. Germline V CDR1 and CDR2: SGHRS, YFSETQ. There are 15 residues in the CDR3. The CDR3 sequence is CASRLAGDGTDTQYF. CDR3 nucleotide sequence: TGCGCCAGCAGACTAGCGGGAGATGGGACAGATACGCAGTATTTT.

About this clone itself: This sample also contains other DNA sequences that code for the same CDR3. The genes are TRBV5-4 and TRBJ2-3, with D possibly being TRBD1 or TRBD2 (5 bases each). Germline CDR1 reads SGHNT; CDR2 reads YYREEE (reference sequence). The CDR3 has 15 residues. Trimming cost V 0 bases and J 0 bases, with 8 bases left between them. CDR3 sequence (DNA): TGTGCCAGCAGCTTGGGAGGGGTTAGCACAGATACGCAGTATTTT. This translates into CASSLGGVSTDTQYF.

The chain uses TRBV15 and TRBJ2-3; D is unresolved. V lost 5 bases and J lost 2, with 8 bases in between. Germline CDR1 is LNHNV and CDR2 is YYDKDF (reference sequence). CDR3 length: 13 amino acids. The CDR3 is CATSLGITDTQYF. Written as DNA, the CDR3 is TGTGCCACCAGCTTGGGCATCACAGATACGCAGTATTTT.

This sequence joins TRBV18 and TRBJ2-7; D is undetermined. V gave up 2 bases and J gave up 3 bases, with 14 bases separating them. The V gene's germline CDR1 is KGHSH and CDR2 LQKENI. The CDR3 is 15 amino acids. The CDR3 region is CASSPWAATDYEQYF. In DNA form, the CDR3 reads TGTGCCAGCTCACCATGGGCAGCCACGGACTACGAGCAGTACTTC.

The rearrangement links TRBV5-1 to TRBJ2-7; 7 nucleotides match TRBD1. The length of the CDR3 is 15 residues. Germline V gene lookup returns CDR1 SGHRS and CDR2 YFSETQ. V gave up 3 bases and J gave up 4 bases; unmatched junction bases: 10. CDR3 in DNA: TGCGCCAGCAGCTCCAGGTTTGGGACAGTGTACGAGCAGTACTTC. Residues: CASSSRFGTVYEQYF. Supplemented by reference TRBV5-1 and TRBJ2-7, the full variable domain reads KAGVTQTPRYLIKTRGQQVTLSCSPISGHRSVSWYQQTPGQGLQFLFEYFSETQRNKGNFPGRFSGRQFSNSRSEMNVSTLELGDSALYLCASSSRFGTVYEQYFGPGTRLTVT.

The chain uses TRBV29-1 and TRBJ1-5, with 9 bases aligning to TRBD1. The V gene's germline CDR1 is SQVTM and CDR2 ANQGSEA. With V trimmed by 6 bases and J by 5 bases, 2 bases remained unmatched. The CDR3 sequence is 12 residues long. The CDR3 loop reads CSVGQGYQPQHF. CDR3 coding DNA: TGCAGCGTGGGACAGGGTTATCAGCCCCAGCATTTT.

Concerning this clone: This sample includes further DNA sequences coding for the same CDR3. The DNA for the CDR3 is TGTGCCAGCAGCCTCCGGCCGAACACCGGGGAGCTGTTTTTT. This translates into CASSLRPNTGELFF. This chain links TRBV7-2 with TRBJ2-2, with no clear D. The V gene lost 5 bases and the J gene lost 0 bases, with 7 bases spanning the gap. CDR3 length equals 14 residues. The germline CDR1 and CDR2 sequences are SGHTA and FQGNSA.

On this clone: The sample contains more than one DNA sequence encoding this CDR3. The chain joins TRBV5-4 to TRBJ2-5; D is unresolved. Germline V gives CDR1 SGHNT, CDR2 YYREEE (reference sequence). V shed 0 bases and J shed 2 bases, with 5 bases lying between them. The CDR3 consists of 13 residues. This CDR3 is CASSLDGQETQYF. The DNA of the CDR3 is TGTGCCAGCAGCTTGGACGGGCAAGAGACCCAGTACTTC.

This chain joins TRBV18 and TRBJ2-7; D is possibly TRBD1 (6 bases). V was pared by 3 bases and J by 0 bases, with 12 bases between. The germline gives CDR1 KGHSH, CDR2 LQKENI. The CDR3 is 15 amino acids. CDR3: CASSPGAGGSYEQYF. Here the CDR3 DNA reads TGTGCCAGCTCACCGGGGGCCGGCGGCTCCTACGAGCAGTACTTC.

V and J are TRBV6-6 and TRBJ2-5; either TRBD1 or TRBD2 may supply D (7 bases each). V was shortened by 8 bases and J by 4 bases, with 17 bases between the two germline ends. Germline values: CDR1 MNHNY, CDR2 SVGAGI (reference sequence). CDR3 length: 14 amino acids. As DNA, the CDR3 is TGTGCCAGCCTAAACTCAGGGGGGGGAGAGACCCAGTACTTC. Encoded protein: CASLNSGGGETQYF.

Of note for this clone: Other DNA sequences of this sample code for an identical CDR3. V gene TRBV5-1 combines with J gene TRBJ2-7; weak D call: TRBD1 (6 bases). The germline gives CDR1 SGHRS, CDR2 YFSETQ. This CDR3 is built from 14 residues. V was pared by 7 bases and J by 0 bases, with 14 bases between. As DNA, the CDR3 is TGCGCCAGCTCATTGCAGGGGAGCTCCTACGAGCAGTACTTC. It specifies CASSLQGSSYEQYF.

J is TRBJ1-2 and V is TRBV7-9; no firm D call. Germline loops: CDR1 SEHNR, CDR2 FQNEAQ (reference sequence). With 2 bases removed from V and 3 bases from J, the gap between germline ends came to 7 bases. This CDR3 region has 13 residues. CDR3 loop: CASSLPPDYGYTF. The CDR3 DNA follows: TGTGCCAGCAGCTTACCACCGGACTATGGCTACACCTTC.